This TCR beta chain was observed in a study of T-cell memory formation after mild COVID-19. Study background: TCR clustering was largely donor specific. Notes on the study in general: Day 15 to 85 contractors were CD4/CD8 balanced; later expanders leaned CD4+. Second-wave clones that peaked on day 37 lacked confirmed SARS-CoV-2 specificity.

The CDR3 length is 15 residues. V lost 2 bases, J lost 2 bases, and 4 bases stayed unmatched. Germline V gene lookup returns CDR1 MNHEY and CDR2 SVGEGT. With constant-segment primers, 5'RACE yielded cDNA libraries of TCR alpha and TCR beta that carried sample barcodes and UMIs. MiXCR, applied by TCRdb to the 5' RACE reads, yields one record per CDR3 protein. Among hundreds of thousands of distinct CDR3 sequences listed, 7.5% to 9.5% were seen once. In its sample, this clonotype was seen many times. Antigen unknown. The sequencing input was PBMCs or a T cell subset sorted from them (not recorded which). The receptor's source is a man younger than 35 who had mild COVID-19 (a few samples of this study predate the infection). Cell type and time point are not known. The chain couples TRBV6-2 or TRBV6-3 to TRBJ2-5, with 8 bases that match TRBD2. As DNA, the CDR3 is TGTGCCAGCAGTTACCCTTCTAGCGGGCAAGAGACCCAGTACTTC. It specifies CASSYPSSGQETQYF.